This T cell receptor (beta chain) was identified in a study of blood T cell repertoires in COVID-19. The overall study: Acute-phase and convalescent COVID-19 samples originated in the United States, Italy and Spain. Sample material is recorded as cDNA or gDNA derived from T cells, B-cell-depleted T cells, or PBMCs.

In the study's own analysis: Scientists estimated how many nucleated cells there were by amplifying reference gene primers. Clones were sequenced by immunoSEQ multiplex PCR, and TCRdb holds only the in-frame ones, with some missing. That table supplies the V and J calls and clone size; D and trimming were determined from the DNA. The data show roughly 140,000 clones, with around 85% seen just once and 2.4% held by the top ten. A few counts support this clone. The CDR3 consists of 14 residues. Germline V gene data show CDR1 as LNHDA and CDR2 as SQIVND (reference sequence). V was clipped by 7 bases and J by 4 bases; unmatched bases: 9.

Material: peripheral blood. The TCR sequence derives from a woman in her seventies with acute or convalescent COVID-19. The chain uses TRBV19 and TRBJ1-2; 7 nucleotides line up with TRBD1. CDR3 sequence reads: CASNPVDRSYGYTF. The CDR3 region has the DNA TGTGCCAGTAATCCCGTGGACAGGTCCTATGGCTACACCTTC.